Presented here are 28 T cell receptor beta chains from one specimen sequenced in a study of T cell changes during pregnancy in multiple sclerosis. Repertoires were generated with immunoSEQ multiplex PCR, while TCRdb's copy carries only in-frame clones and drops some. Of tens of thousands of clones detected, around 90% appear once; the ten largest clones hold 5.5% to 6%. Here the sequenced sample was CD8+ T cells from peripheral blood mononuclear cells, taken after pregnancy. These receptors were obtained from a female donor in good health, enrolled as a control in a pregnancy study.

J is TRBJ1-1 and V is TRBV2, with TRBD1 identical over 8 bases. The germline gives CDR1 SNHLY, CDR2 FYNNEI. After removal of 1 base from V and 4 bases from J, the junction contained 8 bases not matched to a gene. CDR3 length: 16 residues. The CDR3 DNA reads TGTGCCAGCAGTGAAGGGACAGGGCCTTTCGCCACTGAAGCTTTCTTT. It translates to CASSEGTGPFATEAFF.

CDR3 residues: CAWSVFGEGETQYF. DNA of the CDR3: TGTGCCTGGAGTGTATTCGGGGAGGGAGAGACCCAGTACTTC. This chain links TRBV30 with TRBJ2-5, with 7 bases aligning to TRBD2. V dropped 0 bases and J dropped 4; count of bases not matched to a gene: 5. CDR3 length: 14 residues. Germline CDR1 reads GTSNPN; CDR2 reads SVGIG (reference sequence).

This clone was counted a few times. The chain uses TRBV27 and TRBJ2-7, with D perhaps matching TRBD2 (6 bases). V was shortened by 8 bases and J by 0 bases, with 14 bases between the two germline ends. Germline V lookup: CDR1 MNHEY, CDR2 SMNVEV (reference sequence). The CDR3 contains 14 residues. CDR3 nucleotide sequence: TGTGCCAGCTCGACGGCGGGGAGCTCCTACGAGCAGTACTTC. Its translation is CASSTAGSSYEQYF.

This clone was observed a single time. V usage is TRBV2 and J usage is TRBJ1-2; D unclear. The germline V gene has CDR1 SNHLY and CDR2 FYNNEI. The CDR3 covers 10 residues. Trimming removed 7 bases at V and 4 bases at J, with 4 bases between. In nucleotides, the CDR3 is TGTGCCAGCAACGGCTATGGCTACACCTTC. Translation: CASNGYGYTF.

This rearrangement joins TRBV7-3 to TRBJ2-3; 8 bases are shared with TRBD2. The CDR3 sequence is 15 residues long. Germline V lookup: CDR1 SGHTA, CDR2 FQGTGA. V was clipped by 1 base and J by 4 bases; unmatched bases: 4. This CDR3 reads CASSLNGGASDTQYF. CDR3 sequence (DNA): TGTGCCAGCAGCTTAAACGGGGGGGCCTCAGATACGCAGTATTTT.

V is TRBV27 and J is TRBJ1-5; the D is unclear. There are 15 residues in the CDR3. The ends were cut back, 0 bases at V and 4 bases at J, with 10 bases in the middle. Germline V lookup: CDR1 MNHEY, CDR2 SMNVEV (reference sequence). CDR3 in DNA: TGTGCCAGCAGTTTATCGGCGGCGGGGAATCAGCCCCAGCATTTT. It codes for CASSLSAAGNQPQHF.

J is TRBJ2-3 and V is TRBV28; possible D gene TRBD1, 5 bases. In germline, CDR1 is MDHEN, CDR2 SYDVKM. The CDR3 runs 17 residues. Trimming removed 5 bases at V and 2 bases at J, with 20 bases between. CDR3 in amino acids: CASSGLTTGSLTDTQYF. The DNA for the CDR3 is TGTGCCAGCAGTGGTCTTACTACAGGCTCCCTCACAGATACGCAGTATTTT.

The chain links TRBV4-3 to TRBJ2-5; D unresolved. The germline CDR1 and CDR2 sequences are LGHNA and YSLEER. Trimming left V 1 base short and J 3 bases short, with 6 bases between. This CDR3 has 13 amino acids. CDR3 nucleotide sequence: TGCGCCAGCAGCCAAGTTATAGAAGAGACCCAGTACTTC. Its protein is CASSQVIEETQYF.

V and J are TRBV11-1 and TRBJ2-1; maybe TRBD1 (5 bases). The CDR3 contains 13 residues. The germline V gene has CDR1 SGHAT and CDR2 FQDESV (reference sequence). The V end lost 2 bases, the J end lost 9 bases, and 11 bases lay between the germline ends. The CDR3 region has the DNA TGTGCCAGCAGCTTAAGGGGCGACGGTGAGCAGTTCTTC. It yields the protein CASSLRGDGEQFF. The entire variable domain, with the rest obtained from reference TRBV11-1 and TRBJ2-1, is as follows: EAEVAQSPRYKITEKSQAVAFWCDPISGHATLYWYRQILGQGPELLVQFQDESVVDDSQLPKDRFSAERLKGVDSTLKIQPAELGDSAMYLCASSLRGDGEQFFGPGTRLTVL.

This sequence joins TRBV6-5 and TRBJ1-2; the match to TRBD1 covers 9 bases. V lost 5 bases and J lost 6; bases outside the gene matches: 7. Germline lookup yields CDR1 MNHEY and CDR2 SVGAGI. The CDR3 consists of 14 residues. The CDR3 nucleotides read TGTGCCAGCAGTCGACAGGGGGGGTGGGATGGCTACACCTTC. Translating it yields CASSRQGGWDGYTF.

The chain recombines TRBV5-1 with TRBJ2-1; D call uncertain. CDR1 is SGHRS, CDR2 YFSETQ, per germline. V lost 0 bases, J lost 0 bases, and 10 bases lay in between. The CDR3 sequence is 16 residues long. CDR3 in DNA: TGCGCCAGCAGCTTGGCTATCCCTAGCTCCTACAATGAGCAGTTCTTC. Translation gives CASSLAIPSSYNEQFF.

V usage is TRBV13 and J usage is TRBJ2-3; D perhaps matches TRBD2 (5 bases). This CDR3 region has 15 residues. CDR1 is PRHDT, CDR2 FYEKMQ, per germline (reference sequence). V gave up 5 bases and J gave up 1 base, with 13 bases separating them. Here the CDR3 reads CASSPEVEGTDTQYF. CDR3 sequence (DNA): TGTGCCAGCAGCCCGGAGGTGGAGGGCACAGATACGCAGTATTTT. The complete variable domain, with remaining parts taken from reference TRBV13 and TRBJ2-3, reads AAGVIQSPRHLIKEKRETATLKCYPIPRHDTVYWYQQGPGQDPQFLISFYEKMQSDKGSIPDRFSAQQFSDYHSELNMSSLELGDSALYFCASSPEVEGTDTQYFGPGTRLTVL.

This CDR3 is CASSLAVGTDNGYTF. The CDR3 DNA sequence: TGTGCCAGCAGCTTAGCGGTCGGGACAGACAATGGCTACACCTTC. The chain is built from TRBV7-9 and TRBJ1-2; 7 bases fit TRBD1. The CDR3 has 15 residues. The V gene's germline CDR1 is SEHNR and CDR2 FQNEAQ (reference sequence). V lost 0 bases to trimming and J lost 6 bases; unmatched junction nucleotides: 7.

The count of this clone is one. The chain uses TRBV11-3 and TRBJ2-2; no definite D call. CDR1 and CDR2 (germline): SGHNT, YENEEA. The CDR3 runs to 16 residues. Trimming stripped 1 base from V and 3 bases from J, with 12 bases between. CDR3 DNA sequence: TGTGCCAGCAGCTTAGGCGCTTCTCGGGACACCGGGGAGCTGTTTTTT. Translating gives CASSLGASRDTGELFF.

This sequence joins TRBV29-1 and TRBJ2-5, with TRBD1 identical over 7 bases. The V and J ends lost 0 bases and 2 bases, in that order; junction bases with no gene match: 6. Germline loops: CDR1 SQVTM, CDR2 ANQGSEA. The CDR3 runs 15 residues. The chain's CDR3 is CSVEDPTGPQETQYF. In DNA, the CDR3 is TGCAGCGTTGAAGACCCGACAGGGCCTCAAGAGACCCAGTACTTC.

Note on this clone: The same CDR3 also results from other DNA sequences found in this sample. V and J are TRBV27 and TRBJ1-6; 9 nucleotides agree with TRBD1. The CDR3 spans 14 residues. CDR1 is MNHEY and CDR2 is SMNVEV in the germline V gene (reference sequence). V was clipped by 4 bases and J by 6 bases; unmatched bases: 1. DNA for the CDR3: TGTGCCAGCAGTTCGGGACAGGGTAATTCACCCCTCCACTTT. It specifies CASSSGQGNSPLHF.

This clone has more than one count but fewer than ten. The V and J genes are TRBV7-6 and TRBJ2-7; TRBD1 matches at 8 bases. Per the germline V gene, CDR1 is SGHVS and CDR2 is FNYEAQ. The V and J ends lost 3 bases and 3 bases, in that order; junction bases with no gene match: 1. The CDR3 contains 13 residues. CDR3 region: CASSFGQGYEQYF. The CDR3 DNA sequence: TGTGCCAGCAGCTTCGGACAGGGCTACGAGCAGTACTTC.

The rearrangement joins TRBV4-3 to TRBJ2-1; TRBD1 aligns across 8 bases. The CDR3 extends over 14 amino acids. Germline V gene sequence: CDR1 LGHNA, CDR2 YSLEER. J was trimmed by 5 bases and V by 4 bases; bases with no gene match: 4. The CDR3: CASSRGQANNEQFF. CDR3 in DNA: TGCGCCAGCAGCCGGGGACAGGCCAACAATGAGCAGTTCTTC.

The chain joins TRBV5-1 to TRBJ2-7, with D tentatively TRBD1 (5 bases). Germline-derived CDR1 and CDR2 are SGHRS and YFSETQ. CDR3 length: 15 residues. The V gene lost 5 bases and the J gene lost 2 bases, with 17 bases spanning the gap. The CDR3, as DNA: TGCGCCAGCAGTCCCCCCGACAGTCCAACCTACGAGCAGTACTTC. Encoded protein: CASSPPDSPTYEQYF.

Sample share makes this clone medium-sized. The CDR3: CASSPEFNEKLFF. Here the CDR3 DNA reads TGTGCCAGCAGCCCCGAGTTTAATGAAAAACTGTTTTTT. This chain joins TRBV9 and TRBJ1-4; D is undetermined. CDR1 and CDR2 (germline): SGDLS, YYNGEE. V was cut by 4 bases and J by 4 bases, with 8 bases left in between. The CDR3 spans 13 residues.

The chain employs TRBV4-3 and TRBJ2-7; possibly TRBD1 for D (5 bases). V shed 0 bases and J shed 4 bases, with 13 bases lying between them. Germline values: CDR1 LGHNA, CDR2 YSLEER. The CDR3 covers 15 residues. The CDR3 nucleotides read TGCGCCAGCAGCCAAGATTTTAGGGGCGCGTACGAGCAGTACTTC. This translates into CASSQDFRGAYEQYF.

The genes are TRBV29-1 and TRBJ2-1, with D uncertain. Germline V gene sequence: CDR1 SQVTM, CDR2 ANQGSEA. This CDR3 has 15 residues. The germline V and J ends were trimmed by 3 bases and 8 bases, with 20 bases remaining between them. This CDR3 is CSVDTPRPLLDEQFF. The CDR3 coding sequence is TGCAGCGTTGACACTCCCAGGCCACTCTTAGATGAGCAGTTCTTC.

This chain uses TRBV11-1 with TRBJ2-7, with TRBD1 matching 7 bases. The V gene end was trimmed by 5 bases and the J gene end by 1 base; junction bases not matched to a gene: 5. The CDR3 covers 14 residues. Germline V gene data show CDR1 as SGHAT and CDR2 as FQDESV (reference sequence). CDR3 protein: CASSPGQASYEQYF. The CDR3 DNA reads TGTGCCAGCAGCCCCGGACAGGCGTCCTACGAGCAGTACTTC.

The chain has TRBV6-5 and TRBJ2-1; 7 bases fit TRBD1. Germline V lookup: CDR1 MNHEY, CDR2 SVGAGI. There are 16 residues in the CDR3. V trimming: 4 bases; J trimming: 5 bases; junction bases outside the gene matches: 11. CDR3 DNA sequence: TGTGCCAGCAGTTTGCTGCCGGGACAGAGTAACAATGAGCAGTTCTTC. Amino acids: CASSLLPGQSNNEQFF.

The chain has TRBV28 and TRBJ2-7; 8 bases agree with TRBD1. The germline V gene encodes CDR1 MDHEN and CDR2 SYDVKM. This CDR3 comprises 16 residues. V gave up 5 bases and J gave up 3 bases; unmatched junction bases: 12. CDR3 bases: TGTGCCAGCAGTCCTCCCCGGACAGGGAAGGACTACGAGCAGTACTTC. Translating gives CASSPPRTGKDYEQYF.

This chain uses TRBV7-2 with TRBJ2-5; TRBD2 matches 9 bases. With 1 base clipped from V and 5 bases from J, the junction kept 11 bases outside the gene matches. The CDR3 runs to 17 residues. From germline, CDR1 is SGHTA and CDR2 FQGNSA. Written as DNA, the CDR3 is TGTGCCAGCAGCTTAGGACTAGCGGACCCGTCGGGGGAGACCCAGTACTTC. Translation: CASSLGLADPSGETQYF.

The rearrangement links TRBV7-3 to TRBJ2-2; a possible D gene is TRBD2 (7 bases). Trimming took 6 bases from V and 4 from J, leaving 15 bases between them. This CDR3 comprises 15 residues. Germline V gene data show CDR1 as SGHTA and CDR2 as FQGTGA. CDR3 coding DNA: TGTGCCAGCAGTCCCGAGGGGGGGGCCACCGGGGAGCTGTTTTTT. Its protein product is CASSPEGGATGELFF. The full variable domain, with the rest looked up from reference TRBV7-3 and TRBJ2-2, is GAGVSQTPSNKVTEKGKYVELRCDPISGHTALYWYRQSLGQGPEFLIYFQGTGAADDSGLPNDRFFAVRPEGSVSTLKIQRTERGDSAVYLCASSPEGGATGELFFGEGSRLTVL.

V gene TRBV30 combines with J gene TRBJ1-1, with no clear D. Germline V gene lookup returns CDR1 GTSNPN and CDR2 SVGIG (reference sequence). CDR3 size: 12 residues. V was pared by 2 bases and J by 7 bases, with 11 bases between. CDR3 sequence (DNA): TGTGCCTGGAGTTTAGTCGGGGTTGAAGCTTTCTTT. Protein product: CAWSLVGVEAFF.